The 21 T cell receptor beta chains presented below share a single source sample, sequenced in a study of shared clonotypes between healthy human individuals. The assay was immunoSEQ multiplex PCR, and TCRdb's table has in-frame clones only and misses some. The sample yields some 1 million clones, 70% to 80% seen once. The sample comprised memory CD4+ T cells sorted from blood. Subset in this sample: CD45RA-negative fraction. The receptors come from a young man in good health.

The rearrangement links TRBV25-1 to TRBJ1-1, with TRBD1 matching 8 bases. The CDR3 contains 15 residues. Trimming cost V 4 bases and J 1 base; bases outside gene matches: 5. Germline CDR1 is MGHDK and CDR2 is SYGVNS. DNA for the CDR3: TGTGCCAGCAGTGCCCCCGGACAGGGGAACACTGAAGCTTTCTTT. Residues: CASSAPGQGNTEAFF.

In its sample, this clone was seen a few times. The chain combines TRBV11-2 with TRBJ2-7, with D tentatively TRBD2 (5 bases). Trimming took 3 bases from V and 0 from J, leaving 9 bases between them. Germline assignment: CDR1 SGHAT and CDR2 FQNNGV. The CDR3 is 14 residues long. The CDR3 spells CASSLRASSYEQYF. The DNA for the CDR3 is TGTGCCAGCAGCTTGAGGGCTAGCTCCTACGAGCAGTACTTC.

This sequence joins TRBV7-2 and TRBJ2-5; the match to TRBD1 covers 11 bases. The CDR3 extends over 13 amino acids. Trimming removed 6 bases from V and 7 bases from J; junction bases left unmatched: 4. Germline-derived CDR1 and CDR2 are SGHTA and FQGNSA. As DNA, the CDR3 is TGTGCCAGCAGAACGGGGACAGGGGGGACCCAGTACTTC. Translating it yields CASRTGTGGTQYF.

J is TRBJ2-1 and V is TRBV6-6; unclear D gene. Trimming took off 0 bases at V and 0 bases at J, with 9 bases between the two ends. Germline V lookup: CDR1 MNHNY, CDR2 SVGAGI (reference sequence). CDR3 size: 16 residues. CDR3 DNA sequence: TGTGCCAGCAGTTACTCTGGTGCCCGCTCCTACAATGAGCAGTTCTTC. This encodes CASSYSGARSYNEQFF.

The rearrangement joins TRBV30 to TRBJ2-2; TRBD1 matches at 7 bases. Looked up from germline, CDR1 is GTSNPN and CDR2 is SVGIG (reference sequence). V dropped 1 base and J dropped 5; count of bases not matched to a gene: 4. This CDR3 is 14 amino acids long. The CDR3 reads CAWSGQGGTGELFF. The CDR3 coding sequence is TGTGCCTGGAGTGGACAGGGCGGAACCGGGGAGCTGTTTTTT.

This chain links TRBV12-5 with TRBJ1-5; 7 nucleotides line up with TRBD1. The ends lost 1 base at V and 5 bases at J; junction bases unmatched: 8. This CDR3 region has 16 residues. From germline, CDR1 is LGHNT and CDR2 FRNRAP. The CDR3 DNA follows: TGTGCTAGTGGTTTGGGACTTAGACAGGGCCATCAGCCCCAGCATTTT. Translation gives CASGLGLRQGHQPQHF.

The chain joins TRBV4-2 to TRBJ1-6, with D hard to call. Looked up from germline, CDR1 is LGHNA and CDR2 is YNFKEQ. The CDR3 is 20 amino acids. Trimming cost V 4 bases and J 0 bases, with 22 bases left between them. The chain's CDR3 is CASSLGSGYQPSSYNSPLHF. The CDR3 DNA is TGTGCCAGCAGCCTTGGGTCAGGTTACCAACCGAGCTCCTATAATTCACCCCTCCACTTT.

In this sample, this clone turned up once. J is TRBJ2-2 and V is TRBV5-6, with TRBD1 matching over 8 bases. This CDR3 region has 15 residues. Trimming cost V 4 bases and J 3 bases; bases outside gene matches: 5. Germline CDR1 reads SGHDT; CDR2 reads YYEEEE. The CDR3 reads CASSVGQAYTGELFF. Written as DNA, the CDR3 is TGTGCCAGCAGCGTGGGACAGGCATACACCGGGGAGCTGTTTTTT. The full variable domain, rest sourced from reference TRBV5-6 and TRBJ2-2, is DAGVTQSPTHLIKTRGQQVTLRCSPKSGHDTVSWYQQALGQGPQFIFQYYEEEERQRGNFPDRFSGHQFPNYSSELNVNALLLGDSALYLCASSVGQAYTGELFFGEGSRLTVL.

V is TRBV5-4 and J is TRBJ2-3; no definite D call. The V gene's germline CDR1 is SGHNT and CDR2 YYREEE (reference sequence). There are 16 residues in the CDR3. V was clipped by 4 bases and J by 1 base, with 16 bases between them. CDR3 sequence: CASSRAGSSGTDTQYF. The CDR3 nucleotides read TGTGCCAGCAGCAGAGCAGGCTCAAGTGGCACAGATACGCAGTATTTT.

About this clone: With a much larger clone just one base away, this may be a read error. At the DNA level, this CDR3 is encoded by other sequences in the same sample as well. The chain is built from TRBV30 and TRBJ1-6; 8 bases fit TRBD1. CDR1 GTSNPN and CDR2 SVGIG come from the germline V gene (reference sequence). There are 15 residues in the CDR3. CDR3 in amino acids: CAWSVGTGRNSPLHF. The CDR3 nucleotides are TGTGCCTGGAGTGTAGGGACAGGAAGGAATTCGCCCCTCCACTTT. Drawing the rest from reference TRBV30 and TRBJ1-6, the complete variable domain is SQTIHQWPATLVQPVGSPLSLECTVEGTSNPNLYWYRQAAGRGLQLLFYSVGIGQISSEVPQNLSASRPQDRQFILSSKKLLLSDSGFYLCAWSVGTGRNSPLHFGNGTRLTVT.

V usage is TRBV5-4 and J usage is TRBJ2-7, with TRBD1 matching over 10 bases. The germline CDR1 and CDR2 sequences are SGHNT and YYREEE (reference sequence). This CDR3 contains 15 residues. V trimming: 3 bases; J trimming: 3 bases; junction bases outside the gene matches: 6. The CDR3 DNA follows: TGTGCCAGCAGCTCCGGCCGGGACAGGGGCTACGAGCAGTACTTC. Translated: CASSSGRDRGYEQYF.

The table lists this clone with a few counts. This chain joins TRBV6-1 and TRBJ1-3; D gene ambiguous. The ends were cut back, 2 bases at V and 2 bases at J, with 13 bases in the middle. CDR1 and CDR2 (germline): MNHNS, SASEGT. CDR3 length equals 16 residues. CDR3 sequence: CASSETTPPAGNTIYF. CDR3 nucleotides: TGTGCCAGCAGTGAAACGACGCCTCCGGCTGGAAACACCATATATTTT.

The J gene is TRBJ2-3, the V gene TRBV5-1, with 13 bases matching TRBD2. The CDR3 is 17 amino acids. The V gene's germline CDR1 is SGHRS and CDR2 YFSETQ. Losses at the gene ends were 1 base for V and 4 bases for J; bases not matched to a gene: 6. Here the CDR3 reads CASSLLGLAGKADTQYF. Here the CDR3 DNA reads TGCGCCAGCAGCTTGCTGGGACTAGCGGGAAAGGCAGATACGCAGTATTTT. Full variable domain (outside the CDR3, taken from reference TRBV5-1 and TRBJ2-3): KAGVTQTPRYLIKTRGQQVTLSCSPISGHRSVSWYQQTPGQGLQFLFEYFSETQRNKGNFPGRFSGRQFSNSRSEMNVSTLELGDSALYLCASSLLGLAGKADTQYFGPGTRLTVL.

This chain's CDR3 is CASSLSAQETQYF. The CDR3, as DNA: TGTGCCAGCAGCTTGTCCGCCCAAGAGACCCAGTACTTC. The rearrangement uses TRBV5-4 and TRBJ2-5; no reliable D call. This CDR3 is built from 13 residues. CDR1 and CDR2 (germline): SGHNT, YYREEE (reference sequence). With 1 base removed from V and 1 base from J, the gap between germline ends came to 5 bases.

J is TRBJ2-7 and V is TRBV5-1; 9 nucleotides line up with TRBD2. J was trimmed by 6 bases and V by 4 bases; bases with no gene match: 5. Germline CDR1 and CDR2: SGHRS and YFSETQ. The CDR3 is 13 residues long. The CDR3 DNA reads TGCGCCAGCAGCGGGGGACTAGCAGGCGAGCAGTACTTC. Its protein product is CASSGGLAGEQYF.

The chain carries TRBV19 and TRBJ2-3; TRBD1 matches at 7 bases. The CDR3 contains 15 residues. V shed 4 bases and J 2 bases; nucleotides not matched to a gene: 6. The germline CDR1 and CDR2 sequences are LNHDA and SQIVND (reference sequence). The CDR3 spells CASSTDRTFTDTQYF. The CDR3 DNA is TGTGCCAGTAGTACGGACAGGACTTTCACAGATACGCAGTATTTT.

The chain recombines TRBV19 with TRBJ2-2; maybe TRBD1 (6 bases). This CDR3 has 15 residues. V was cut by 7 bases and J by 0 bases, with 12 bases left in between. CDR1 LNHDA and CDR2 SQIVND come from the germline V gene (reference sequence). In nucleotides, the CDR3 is TGTGCCAGTACCATAGGGGGTGCGAACACCGGGGAGCTGTTTTTT. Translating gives CASTIGGANTGELFF.

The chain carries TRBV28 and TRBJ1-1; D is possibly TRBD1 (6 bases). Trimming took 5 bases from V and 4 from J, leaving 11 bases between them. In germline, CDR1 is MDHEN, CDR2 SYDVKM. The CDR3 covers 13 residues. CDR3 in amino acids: CASSTGLRTEAFF. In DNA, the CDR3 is TGTGCCAGCAGTACAGGGTTGCGCACTGAAGCTTTCTTT.

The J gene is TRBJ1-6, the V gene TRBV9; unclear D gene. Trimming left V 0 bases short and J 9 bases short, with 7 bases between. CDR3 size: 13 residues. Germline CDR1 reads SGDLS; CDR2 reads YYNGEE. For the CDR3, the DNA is TGTGCCAGCAGCGTAGGGGCTAGTTCACCCCTCCACTTT. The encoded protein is CASSVGASSPLHF. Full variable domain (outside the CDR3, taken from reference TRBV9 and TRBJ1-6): DSGVTQTPKHLITATGQRVTLRCSPRSGDLSVYWYQQSLDQGLQFLIQYYNGEERAKGNILERFSAQQFPDLHSELNLSSLELGDSALYFCASSVGASSPLHFGNGTRLTVT.

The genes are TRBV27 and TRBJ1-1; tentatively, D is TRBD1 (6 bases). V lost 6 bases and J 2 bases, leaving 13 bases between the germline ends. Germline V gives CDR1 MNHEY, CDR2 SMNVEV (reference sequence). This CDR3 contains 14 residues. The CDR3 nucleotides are TGTGCCAGCAGAAACAGGGCATCTAACACTGAAGCTTTCTTT. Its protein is CASRNRASNTEAFF.

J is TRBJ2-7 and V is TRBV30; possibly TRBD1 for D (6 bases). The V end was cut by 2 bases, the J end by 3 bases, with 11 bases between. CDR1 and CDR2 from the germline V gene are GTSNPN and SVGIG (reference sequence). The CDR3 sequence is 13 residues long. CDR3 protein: CAWSKGHYYEQYF. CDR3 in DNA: TGTGCCTGGAGTAAGGGACACTACTACGAGCAGTACTTC.